These 27 T cell receptor beta chains originate from one sample sequenced in a study of T cells after posttransplantation cyclophosphamide. The method was immunoSEQ multiplex PCR; TCRdb's version includes in-frame clones alone and lacks a portion of them. In total the sample includes over 10,000 clones, none of them seen once. Busulfan-fludarabine conditioning, marrow transplant, and cyclophosphamide on days +3 and +4 were administered. The sequences come from PBMCs, collected after allogeneic stem cell transplant with posttransplant cyclophosphamide. The source is a female patient aged 40-50 years who received an allogeneic stem cell transplant from an unrelated donor, was CMV-positive, and had acute GVHD only. Some T cells may have come from the graft donor.

CDR3 bases: TGTGCCAGCAGTTTAAGGAGCGGGAGGGAATCCTACGAGCAGTACTTC. It is translated as CASSLRSGRESYEQYF. The gene calls are TRBV27 and TRBJ2-7; 10 nucleotides line up with TRBD2. Looked up from germline, CDR1 is MNHEY and CDR2 is SMNVEV (reference sequence). V lost 2 bases and J lost 1; bases outside the gene matches: 5. CDR3 length equals 16 residues.

In this sample, this clone turned up many times. This chain links TRBV28 with TRBJ1-2, with 8 bases fitting TRBD1. Per germline, CDR1 MDHEN and CDR2 SYDVKM. The CDR3 totals 13 residues. V gave up 4 bases and J gave up 4 bases; unmatched junction bases: 2. For the CDR3, the DNA is TGTGCCAGCAGTTCCGGACAGGGCTATGGCTACACCTTC. Residues: CASSSGQGYGYTF.

This clone has only a few counts. Written as DNA, the CDR3 is TGTGCCAGCAGTATCGGACTAGCGGGAGTTGGGGACGAGCAGTACTTC. This translates into CASSIGLAGVGDEQYF. The rearrangement joins TRBV9 to TRBJ2-7; TRBD2 aligns across 13 bases. The V gene's germline CDR1 is SGDLS and CDR2 YYNGEE. The CDR3 has 16 residues. Trimming cost V 5 bases and J 5 bases; bases outside gene matches: 10.

At least ten counts were recorded for this clone. The chain couples TRBV6-1 to TRBJ2-7, with 9 bases that match TRBD2. Germline V gene sequence: CDR1 MNHNS, CDR2 SASEGT. V dropped 2 bases and J dropped 6; count of bases not matched to a gene: 8. The CDR3 contains 15 residues. The DNA for the CDR3 is TGTGCCAGCAGTGAATGGGGCGGGGGGGCGAGCGAGCAGTACGTC. Translation: CASSEWGGGASEQYV.

Many counts were recorded for this clone. The chain is built from TRBV11-2 and TRBJ2-1; 12 bases are shared with TRBD1. Germline V gene sequence: CDR1 SGHAT, CDR2 FQNNGV. Trimming cost V 5 bases and J 8 bases; bases outside gene matches: 7. The CDR3 runs 15 residues. The CDR3 DNA is TGTGCCAGCAGCCCGGGGACAGGGGGCTGGGATGAGCAGTTCTTC. This gives the protein CASSPGTGGWDEQFF.

This clone was counted ten times or more. This rearrangement joins TRBV27 to TRBJ1-2; TRBD1 matches 9 bases. Germline V gives CDR1 MNHEY, CDR2 SMNVEV (reference sequence). CDR3 length: 13 amino acids. V trimming: 6 bases; J trimming: 8 bases; junction bases outside the gene matches: 7. CDR3 DNA sequence: TGTGCCAGCAGGGGGGACAGGGCGGGCGGCTACACCTTC. It is translated as CASRGDRAGGYTF.

This clone was detected a few times. The V gene is TRBV30, the J gene TRBJ2-3; D is possibly TRBD2 (6 bases). Trimming left V 3 bases short and J 4 bases short, with 8 bases between. Germline loops: CDR1 GTSNPN, CDR2 SVGIG (reference sequence). CDR3 size: 12 residues. The CDR3 region is CAWRGGADTQYF. The DNA for the CDR3 is TGTGCCTGGAGAGGAGGGGCAGATACGCAGTATTTT.

Many counts were recorded for this clone. The V gene is TRBV28, the J gene TRBJ2-5; D is perhaps TRBD1 (6 bases). CDR1 and CDR2 from the germline V gene are MDHEN and SYDVKM. V was cut by 2 bases and J by 4 bases, with 11 bases left in between. This CDR3 has 14 residues. In DNA form, the CDR3 reads TGTGCCAGCAGTTTACCGAGACAGGCAGAGACCCAGTACTTC. This gives the protein CASSLPRQAETQYF.

This clone was recorded many times. This chain links TRBV4-2 with TRBJ1-1, with TRBD1 matching over 11 bases. Germline CDR1 and CDR2: LGHNA and YNFKEQ. This CDR3 contains 17 residues. J was trimmed by 3 bases and V by 4 bases; bases with no gene match: 10. Here the CDR3 reads CASSPTSRDRGDTEAFF. CDR3 coding DNA: TGTGCCAGCAGCCCTACGTCCCGGGACAGGGGGGACACTGAAGCTTTCTTT.

The chain has TRBV25-1 and TRBJ2-5; D possibly corresponds to TRBD2 (7 bases). The germline CDR1 and CDR2 sequences are MGHDK and SYGVNS. Trimming stripped 1 base from V and 4 bases from J, with 10 bases between. This CDR3 spans 14 amino acids. CDR3: CASSEWEGVETQYF. Here the CDR3 DNA reads TGTGCCAGCAGTGAATGGGAGGGGGTAGAGACCCAGTACTTC. Supplemented by reference TRBV25-1 and TRBJ2-5, the full variable domain reads EADIYQTPRYLVIGTGKKITLECSQTMGHDKMYWYQQDPGMELHLIHYSYGVNSTEKGDLSSESTVSRIRTEHFPLTLESARPSHTSQYLCASSEWEGVETQYFGPGTRLLVL.

The sample holds many counts of this clone. The V gene is TRBV11-2, the J gene TRBJ2-5; 7 positions agree with TRBD2. Trimming removed 7 bases from V and 7 bases from J; junction bases left unmatched: 12. The CDR3 loop spans 14 amino acids. Germline V lookup: CDR1 SGHAT, CDR2 FQNNGV. DNA of the CDR3: TGTGCCAGCACCAGAAAGGGTCCGGGGGGGACCCAGTACTTC. Protein sequence: CASTRKGPGGTQYF.

V and J are TRBV7-9 and TRBJ1-1; D may be TRBD1 (5 bases). The CDR3 has 15 amino acids. CDR1 SEHNR and CDR2 FQNEAQ come from the germline V gene (reference sequence). Trimming shortened V by 1 base and J by 2 bases, and 11 bases separated the two germline ends. CDR3 bases: TGTGCCAGCAGCTTAGTTACAGGCCTAAACACTGAAGCTTTCTTT. Translating it yields CASSLVTGLNTEAFF.

Many counts were recorded for this clone. The gene calls are TRBV5-6 and TRBJ1-3; the D is unclear. V was clipped by 3 bases and J by 0 bases, with 4 bases between them. This CDR3 spans 13 amino acids. Germline CDR1 is SGHDT and CDR2 is YYEEEE. The CDR3 nucleotides read TGTGCCAGCAGCTCCCTCTCTGGAAACACCATATATTTT. This translates into CASSSLSGNTIYF.

The V call is TRBV5-1, the J call TRBJ2-7; TRBD2 matches at 8 bases. The trim removed 4 bases at V and 0 bases at J, leaving 9 bases unmatched. The CDR3 sequence is 16 residues long. Per the germline V gene, CDR1 is SGHRS and CDR2 is YFSETQ. The CDR3: CASSQRSGSASYEQYF. CDR3 DNA: TGCGCCAGCAGCCAAAGAAGCGGGAGTGCCTCCTACGAGCAGTACTTC.

There are many counts of this clone. The gene calls are TRBV5-6 and TRBJ1-5; a weak D match, TRBD1 (6 bases). V lost 3 bases, J lost 2 bases, and 9 bases lay in between. CDR3 length equals 14 residues. Looked up from germline, CDR1 is SGHDT and CDR2 is YYEEEE. CDR3 sequence reads: CASSWGGRNQPQHF. CDR3 coding DNA: TGTGCCAGCAGCTGGGGGGGCCGCAATCAGCCCCAGCATTTT.

This clone showed up just a few times. The chain couples TRBV19 to TRBJ1-5, with 8 bases matching TRBD1. Trimming took 1 base from V and 4 from J; bases not matched to a gene: 12. The CDR3 sequence is 18 residues long. CDR1 and CDR2 from the germline V gene are LNHDA and SQIVND (reference sequence). CDR3 in amino acids: CASSIGSPTGVWNQPQHF. The CDR3 DNA follows: TGTGCCAGTAGTATAGGGTCGCCGACAGGGGTCTGGAATCAGCCCCAGCATTTT.

The chain couples TRBV11-2 to TRBJ2-1; a possible D gene is TRBD2 (6 bases). This CDR3 spans 16 amino acids. Germline V gene lookup returns CDR1 SGHAT and CDR2 FQNNGV. Trimming shortened V by 1 base and J by 7 bases, and 17 bases separated the two germline ends. The CDR3 region is CASSLVPAGLINEQFF. The CDR3 DNA reads TGTGCCAGCAGCTTAGTTCCAGCGGGCTTAATAAATGAGCAGTTCTTC.

This clone showed up many times. The chain couples TRBV19 to TRBJ2-3; D is unresolved. The CDR3 has 13 residues. The germline CDR1 and CDR2 sequences are LNHDA and SQIVND (reference sequence). Between the trimmed V and J ends, which lost 3 bases and 0 bases, there was a span of 4 bases. The CDR3 nucleotides read TGTGCCAGTAGTATTCAGAGCACAGATACGCAGTATTTT. It is translated as CASSIQSTDTQYF.

This clone was detected many times. The J gene is TRBJ2-1, the V gene TRBV4-3; 8 nucleotides match TRBD1. This CDR3 has 15 residues. The germline gives CDR1 LGHNA, CDR2 YSLEER. With V trimmed by 0 bases and J by 9 bases, 7 bases remained unmatched. The CDR3 region is CASSQEPGGFVEQFF. For the CDR3, the DNA is TGCGCCAGCAGCCAAGAACCAGGGGGCTTTGTTGAGCAGTTCTTC.

This clone showed up just a few times. The V gene is TRBV7-2, the J gene TRBJ1-2; 9 bases match TRBD1. CDR3 length: 13 residues. Germline lookup yields CDR1 SGHTA and CDR2 FQGNSA. J lost 7 bases, V lost 11 bases, and 11 bases had no gene match. The CDR3 DNA reads TGTGCCGGCTCTGGGACAGGGATGGGTGGCTACACCTTC. Protein sequence: CAGSGTGMGGYTF. Using reference TRBV7-2 and TRBJ1-2 for the parts outside the CDR3, the full variable domain is GAGVSQSPSNKVTEKGKDVELRCDPISGHTALYWYRQSLGQGLEFLIYFQGNSAPDKSGLPSDRFSAERTGGSVSTLTIQRTQQEDSAVYLCAGSGTGMGGYTFGSGTRLTVV.

This clone was picked up many times. The J gene is TRBJ1-2, the V gene TRBV5-4, with D maybe TRBD1 (5 bases). The ends were cut back, 0 bases at V and 3 bases at J, with 18 bases in the middle. The germline V gene has CDR1 SGHNT and CDR2 YYREEE (reference sequence). The CDR3 runs to 17 residues. CDR3 DNA sequence: TGTGCCAGCAGCTTGGAGGGGAGGGTCGACTCCTACTATGGCTACACCTTC. It encodes CASSLEGRVDSYYGYTF.

This clone was seen at least ten times. The chain employs TRBV27 and TRBJ2-5; 7 positions agree with TRBD2. Germline CDR1 is MNHEY and CDR2 is SMNVEV (reference sequence). V was pared by 5 bases and J by 5 bases, with 11 bases of the junction left unmatched. The CDR3 consists of 15 residues. Here the CDR3 DNA reads TGTGCCAGCAGTCGGGAGGATAGGCGAGGGGAGACCCAGTACTTC. The encoded protein is CASSREDRRGETQYF.

The V call is TRBV2, the J call TRBJ2-7; 8 positions match TRBD1. Germline V gives CDR1 SNHLY, CDR2 FYNNEI. The CDR3 sequence is 14 residues long. The CDR3 is CASSEEQGEPRLQV. CDR3 sequence (DNA): TGTGCCAGCAGTGAAGAACAGGGGGAACCCCGACTTCAGGTC.

This clone was observed many times. V and J are TRBV5-4 and TRBJ2-5; D is possibly TRBD1 (5 bases). V was shortened by 0 bases and J by 0 bases, with 9 bases between the two germline ends. Germline assignment: CDR1 SGHNT and CDR2 YYREEE (reference sequence). The CDR3 has 15 amino acids. The CDR3 nucleotides read TGTGCCAGCAGCTTGGTCGCCAGGGACCAAGAGACCCAGTACTTC. Protein sequence: CASSLVARDQETQYF. Using reference TRBV5-4 and TRBJ2-5 for the parts outside the CDR3, the full variable domain is ETGVTQSPTHLIKTRGQQVTLRCSSQSGHNTVSWYQQALGQGPQFIFQYYREEENGRGNFPPRFSGLQFPNYSSELNVNALELDDSALYLCASSLVARDQETQYFGPGTRLLVL.

In its sample, this clone was seen a few times. The chain combines TRBV18 with TRBJ2-7; 11 bases are shared with TRBD2. This CDR3 contains 15 residues. Germline-derived CDR1 and CDR2 are KGHSH and LQKENI. J gave up 3 bases and V 4 bases, and 5 bases lay outside the gene matches. The CDR3 region has the DNA TGTGCCAGCTCACACACTAGCGGGAGAGGCTACGAGCAGTACTTC. Amino acids: CASSHTSGRGYEQYF.

The J gene is TRBJ2-6, the V gene TRBV5-1; TRBD1 matches at 10 bases. CDR1 is SGHRS and CDR2 is YFSETQ in the germline V gene. V gave up 0 bases and J gave up 0 bases; unmatched junction bases: 6. This CDR3 has 19 amino acids. CDR3 in amino acids: CASSLEDRGLLSGANVLTF. In nucleotides, the CDR3 is TGCGCCAGCAGCTTGGAAGACAGGGGGCTACTCTCTGGGGCCAACGTCCTGACTTTC.

This clone was found many times. The V and J genes are TRBV4-3 and TRBJ1-4; D unresolved. The CDR3 length is 13 residues. The germline V gene encodes CDR1 LGHNA and CDR2 YSLEER. Trimming stripped 4 bases from V and 3 bases from J, with 6 bases between. CDR3 nucleotides: TGCGCCAGCAGCCTGCGTTCTAATGAAAAACTGTTTTTT. It specifies CASSLRSNEKLFF.